This TCR beta chain was profiled in a study of T cells expressing NK-cell markers. Study in general: From sorted CD3+CD56+NKG2C+, CD3+CD56+NKG2C- and CD3+CD56-NKG2C+ T cells came the TCR beta repertoires.

TCRdb reprocessed the 5' RACE reads, keeping one entry per CDR3 protein, no DNA. This sample contains around 14,000 distinct CDR3 sequences. The source material was blood T cells: a sorted CD56 or NKG2C T cell subset, CD4+ or CD8+ T cells, or bulk PBMC T cells (not recorded which). The sequence was obtained from a man aged 18 to 69 in good health.

CDR3 protein: CASSLVSPRDSPLHF. This chain uses TRBV5-1 with TRBJ1-6; TCRdb calls TRBD1, which cannot be checked without DNA. CDR3 size: 15 residues. The germline V gene encodes CDR1 SGHRS and CDR2 YFSETQ.